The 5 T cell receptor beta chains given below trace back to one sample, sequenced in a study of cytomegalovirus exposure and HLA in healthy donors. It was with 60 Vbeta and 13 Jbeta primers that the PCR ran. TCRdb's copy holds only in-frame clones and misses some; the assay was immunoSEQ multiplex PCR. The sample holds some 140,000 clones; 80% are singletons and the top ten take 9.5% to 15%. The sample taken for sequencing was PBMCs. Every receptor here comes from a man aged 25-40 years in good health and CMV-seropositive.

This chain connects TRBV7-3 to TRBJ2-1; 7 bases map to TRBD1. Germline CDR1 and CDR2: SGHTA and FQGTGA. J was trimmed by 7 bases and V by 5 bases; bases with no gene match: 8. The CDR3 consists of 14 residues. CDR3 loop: CASSPTGTENEQFF. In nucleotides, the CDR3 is TGTGCCAGCAGCCCTACCGGGACAGAGAATGAGCAGTTCTTC.

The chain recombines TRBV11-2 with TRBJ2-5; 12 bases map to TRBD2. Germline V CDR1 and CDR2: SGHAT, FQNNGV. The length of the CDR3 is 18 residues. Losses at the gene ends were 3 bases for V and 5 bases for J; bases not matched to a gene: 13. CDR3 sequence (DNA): TGTGCCAGCAGCTTGTTTATGCTAGCGGGAGGGCCATCTGAGACCCAGTACTTC. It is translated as CASSLFMLAGGPSETQYF.

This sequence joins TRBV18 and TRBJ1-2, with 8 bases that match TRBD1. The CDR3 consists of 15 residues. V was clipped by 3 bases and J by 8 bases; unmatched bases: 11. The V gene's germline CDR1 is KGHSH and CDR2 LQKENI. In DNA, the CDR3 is TGTGCCAGCTCACCGTCCGGGACAGGTGCTAGAGGCTACACCTTC. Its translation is CASSPSGTGARGYTF.

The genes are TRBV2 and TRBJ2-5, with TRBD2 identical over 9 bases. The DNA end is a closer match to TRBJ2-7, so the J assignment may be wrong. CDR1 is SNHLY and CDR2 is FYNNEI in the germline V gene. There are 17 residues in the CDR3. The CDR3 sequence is CASSETIAGEVTYEQYF. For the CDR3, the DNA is TGTGCCAGCAGTGAAACTATAGCGGGAGAGGTAACCTACGAGCAGTACTTC.

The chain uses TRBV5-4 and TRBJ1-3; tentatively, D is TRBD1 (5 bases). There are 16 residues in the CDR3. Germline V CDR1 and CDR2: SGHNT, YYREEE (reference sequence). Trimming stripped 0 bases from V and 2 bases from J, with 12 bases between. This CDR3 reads CASSLDGGSTGNTIYF. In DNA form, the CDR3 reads TGTGCCAGCAGCTTGGATGGGGGGAGCACTGGAAACACCATATATTTT.